This T cell receptor (beta chain) appears in the sequencing data of a study of control samples from healthy donors and cancer patients. Sequencing used immunoSEQ multiplex PCR; TCRdb keeps in-frame clones, though not all of them. This table holds fewer than 500,000 clones, around nine tenths found once. Sequenced material: PBMCs. This TCR came from a man aged 35-49 years with head and neck cancer.

The chain's CDR3 is CASSSGLAGERFYEQYF. In nucleotides, the CDR3 is TGTGCCAGCAGCTCAGGACTAGCGGGAGAACGCTTCTACGAGCAGTACTTC. The chain links TRBV7-9 to TRBJ2-7; 13 bases are a match to TRBD2. CDR1 is SEHNR, CDR2 FQNEAQ, per germline (reference sequence). The V and J ends lost 4 bases and 3 bases, in that order; junction bases with no gene match: 9. The CDR3 spans 17 residues.